This is a list of T cell receptor beta chains from one sample in a study of vaccination and CD4 T cells after COVID-19. One entry per CDR3 protein results from TCRdb running MiXCR on the PCR reads. This sample yields about 15,000 distinct CDR3 sequences, of which 30% to 40% are seen a single time; around 5.6% belongs to the top ten. No antigen has been assigned to these receptors. Material: CD4+ T cells from blood, cultured in vitro, obtained before SARS-CoV-2 vaccination. Source of these receptors: a human donor who had recovered from COVID-19. The CDR3 runs from the conserved cysteine through the conserved F or W. Each record gives: D gene, J gene, V gene, clone size, CDR3 protein, CDR3 DNA. The D gene is left open where the match is weak. Where a row states a size, it is once, few, many or the class of an expanded clone; other rows omit it.

TRBD1 | TRBJ2-2 | TRBV5-1 | - | CASSPGDRGTGELFF | TGCGCCAGCAGCCCAGGGGACAGGGGCACCGGGGAGCTGTTTTTT
- | TRBJ1-2 | TRBV3-1 | - | CASSQDEGYYGYTF | TGTGCCAGCAGCCAAGATGAGGGGTACTATGGCTACACCTTC
TRBD1 | TRBJ1-1 | TRBV6-5 | - | CASSYPTGQGTEAFF | TGTGCCAGCAGTTACCCAACAGGACAGGGGACTGAAGCTTTCTTT
- | TRBJ1-5 | TRBV27 | - | CASSLSWTRVSNQPQHF | TGTGCCAGCAGTTTATCGTGGACGAGGGTAAGCAATCAGCCCCAGCATTTT
TRBD1 | TRBJ1-4 | TRBV29-1 | few | CSGRTGGLEKLFF | TGCAGCGGACGGACAGGGGGGCTTGAAAAACTGTTTTTT
- | TRBJ2-7 | TRBV20-1 | few | CSARFKYEQYF | TGCAGTGCTAGGTTCAAGTACGAGCAGTACTTC
- | TRBJ2-5 | TRBV12-5 | few | CASGPPVGSQETQYF | TGTGCTAGTGGTCCCCCGGTGGGTTCCCAAGAGACCCAGTACTTC
TRBD1 | TRBJ1-1 | TRBV20-1 | medium-sized | CSARLDRYTEAFF | TGCAGTGCTAGGCTGGACAGGTACACTGAAGCTTTCTTT
- | TRBJ1-2 | TRBV7-2 | - | CASSLAGRGSGYTF | TGTGCCAGCAGCTTAGCGGGAAGGGGATCTGGCTACACCTTC
- | TRBJ1-5 | TRBV7-2 | medium-sized | CASSLDRTGQPQHF | TGTGCCAGCAGCTTAGATCGCACCGGTCAGCCCCAGCATTTT
TRBD1 | TRBJ1-2 | TRBV5-1 | - | CASRPRTGGGYTF | TGCGCCAGCAGACCGAGGACAGGTGGTGGCTACACCTTC
- | TRBJ1-6 | TRBV2 | few | CASSRLSDSGSPLHF | TGTGCCAGCAGCCGGCTTTCCGATAGCGGTTCACCCCTCCACTTT
TRBD1 | TRBJ2-1 | TRBV12-3/TRBV12-4 | - | CASRTGTGYFTEQFF | TGTGCCAGCAGGACCGGGACAGGCTATTTTACTGAGCAGTTCTTC
- | TRBJ1-1 | TRBV6-1 | few | CASSRRTDLNTEAFF | TGTGCCAGCAGTAGACGGACAGACCTGAACACTGAAGCTTTCTTT
TRBD1 | TRBJ2-1 | TRBV20-1 | - | CSARGDSSYNEQFF | TGCAGTGCTAGGGGGGACAGCTCCTACAATGAGCAGTTCTTC
- | TRBJ1-2 | TRBV30 | - | CAWKGVGPRNGYTF | TGTGCCTGGAAAGGGGTCGGGCCGCGGAATGGCTACACCTTC
TRBD1 | TRBJ1-2 | TRBV10-3 | few | CAILNSGQGNYGYTF | TGTGCCATTCTAAATTCCGGACAGGGCAACTATGGCTACACCTTC
- | TRBJ2-1 | TRBV25-1 | few | CASSEYKGTFYNEQFF | TGTGCCAGCAGTGAATATAAGGGGACATTTTACAATGAGCAGTTCTTC
TRBD1 | TRBJ1-2 | TRBV19 | few | CASTPDRGKHTF | TGTGCCAGTACCCCTGACAGGGGAAAACACACCTTC
- | TRBJ2-3 | TRBV6-2/TRBV6-3 | - | CASSPADTQYF | TGTGCCAGCAGTCCCGCAGATACGCAGTATTTT
TRBD2 | TRBJ2-1 | TRBV19 | - | CASRRTSGSWYEQFF | TGTGCCAGTAGACGGACTAGCGGGAGTTGGTATGAGCAGTTCTTC
TRBD1 | TRBJ1-6 | TRBV6-1 | few | CASSWDSRDSPLHF | TGTGCCAGCAGCTGGGACAGTCGGGATTCACCCCTCCACTTT
TRBD1 | TRBJ1-2 | TRBV4-1 | - | CASSRTAGTGGYGYTF | TGCGCCAGCAGCCGAACTGCCGGGACAGGGGGCTATGGCTACACCTTC
TRBD2 | TRBJ2-2 | TRBV10-3 | - | CAISGTSGLNTGELFF | TGTGCCATCAGCGGGACTAGCGGGCTGAACACCGGGGAGCTGTTTTTT
TRBD1 | TRBJ1-1 | TRBV6-1 | - | CASTVRGTNTEAFF | TGTGCCAGCACCGTCAGGGGGACGAACACTGAAGCTTTCTTT
- | TRBJ1-1 | TRBV2 | - | CASSAGGRTEAFF | TGTGCCAGCAGTGCGGGGGGGAGAACTGAAGCTTTCTTT
TRBD1 | TRBJ1-1 | TRBV6-5 | few | CASSYNRGSNTEAFF | TGTGCCAGCAGTTACAACAGGGGGTCGAACACTGAAGCTTTCTTT